This T cell receptor (beta chain) was captured by sequencing in a study of patients and donors after allogeneic stem cell transplantation. From the RT-PCR reads, TCRdb called clonotypes with MiXCR, one entry per CDR3 protein. The repertoire holds 150,000 to 200,000 distinct CDR3 sequences, with roughly 30% as singletons. The germline V gene has CDR1 MGHRA and CDR2 YSYEKL. The CDR3 is 15 residues long. V was pared by 5 bases and J by 1 base, with 12 bases between. This TCR came from a human donor who was either an allogeneic HSCT recipient or a stem cell or donor lymphocyte infusion donor (not recorded which). It is not recorded whose cells these are; they may come from a transplant donor. The sequencing sample was made of blood, either unsorted or a sorted T cell fraction (not recorded which). The chain uses TRBV4-1 and TRBJ1-5, with D maybe TRBD1 (6 bases). The CDR3 nucleotides are TGCGCCAGCAGCTCGGGGGCGCGAAGCAATCAGCCCCAGCATTTT. Translated: CASSSGARSNQPQHF.